A single sample gave rise to the 3 T cell receptor beta chains below, sequenced in a study of T cells in Graves' hyperthyroidism and ophthalmopathy. Amplified TCR beta CDR3 regions came from RNA transcripts. A first-round RT-PCR of the TCR CDR3 used the HTBI primer set. TCRdb re-called the multiplex PCR reads through MiXCR, storing one row per CDR3 protein. The sample records 550,000 to 850,000 distinct CDR3 sequences, around a sixth being singletons. The source material was blood. The receptor set was obtained from a woman between 50 and 59 years old with Graves' hyperthyroidism that later progressed to Graves' ophthalmopathy.

This clonotype was counted ten times or more. The genes are TRBV12-5 and TRBJ1-1; D is perhaps TRBD1 (6 bases). The CDR3 consists of 15 residues. V was pared by 6 bases and J by 6 bases, with 20 bases between. Per germline, CDR1 LGHNT and CDR2 FRNRAP. The CDR3 DNA sequence: TGTGCTAGTGGCTATCCACAGGGCGGGGTAGCTGAAGCTTTCTTT. Its protein is CASGYPQGGVAEAFF.

The chain has TRBV30 and TRBJ1-5; a weak D match, TRBD1 (5 bases). V dropped 1 base and J dropped 4 bases, with 11 bases sitting between them. The germline gives CDR1 GTSNPN, CDR2 SVGIG (reference sequence). The CDR3 has 14 amino acids. The chain's CDR3 is CAWSAVSGNQPQHF. The CDR3 DNA reads TGTGCCTGGAGTGCGGTTTCAGGGAATCAGCCCCAGCATTTT.

Ten or more counts support this clonotype. This chain joins TRBV18 and TRBJ2-3; 9 bases are a match to TRBD1. V dropped 4 bases and J dropped 1; count of bases not matched to a gene: 6. Germline assignment: CDR1 KGHSH and CDR2 LQKENI. The CDR3 extends over 16 amino acids. The CDR3 loop is CASSQRTGVRTDTQYF. The CDR3 nucleotides are TGTGCCAGCTCACAGAGGACAGGGGTCCGCACAGATACGCAGTATTTT.